The 17 T cell receptor beta chains below were found in one sample sequenced in a study of cytomegalovirus exposure and HLA in healthy donors. Both 60 Vbeta primers and 13 Jbeta primers went into the PCR. Method: immunoSEQ multiplex PCR; TCRdb's copy keeps in-frame clones and lacks some. Of 120,000 or so clones in the sample, roughly two thirds were seen once. The sequencing sample was made of PBMCs. The receptor source for this set is a man between 25 and 39 years old in good health and CMV-seropositive.

The chain joins TRBV4-2 to TRBJ2-1, with 10 bases that match TRBD2. Per germline, CDR1 LGHNA and CDR2 YNFKEQ. CDR3 length: 16 amino acids. V trimming: 2 bases; J trimming: 8 bases; junction bases outside the gene matches: 9. CDR3 sequence: CASSQFWLAGEDEQFF. Here the CDR3 DNA reads TGTGCCAGCAGCCAATTCTGGCTAGCGGGAGAAGATGAGCAGTTCTTC.

This chain connects TRBV5-6 to TRBJ1-2; the match to TRBD1 covers 7 bases. Germline trimming cut 3 bases from V and 2 bases from J; bases unmatched to any gene: 16. The CDR3 has 18 amino acids. From germline, CDR1 is SGHDT and CDR2 YYEEEE. CDR3 bases: TGTGCCAGCAGCTCGCTAGGGACAGCCAGTTTGTCCAACTATGGCTACACCTTC. Translation: CASSSLGTASLSNYGYTF.

The chain recombines TRBV28 with TRBJ1-2; 9 nucleotides line up with TRBD1. Germline values: CDR1 MDHEN, CDR2 SYDVKM. The junction had 4 bases not matched to a gene; V was cut back by 5 bases and J by 0 bases. The CDR3 covers 15 residues. The CDR3 DNA reads TGTGCCAGCAGTGGACAGGGGAGGGCTAACTATGGCTACACCTTC. Translation gives CASSGQGRANYGYTF.

The chain recombines TRBV5-1 with TRBJ1-4, with D tentatively TRBD1 (5 bases). Germline CDR1 and CDR2: SGHRS and YFSETQ. V lost 0 bases, J lost 0 bases, and 12 bases lay in between. CDR3 length equals 17 residues. CDR3 sequence (DNA): TGCGCCAGCAGCTTGGGCGAGACAGATGCAACTAATGAAAAACTGTTTTTT. This sequence encodes CASSLGETDATNEKLFF.

CDR3 sequence reads: CASSNFDGANTGELFF. DNA for the CDR3: TGTGCCAGCAGCAACTTTGACGGGGCGAACACCGGGGAGCTGTTTTTT. This chain joins TRBV7-3 and TRBJ2-2; D is perhaps TRBD2 (5 bases). V shed 5 bases and J shed 0 bases, with 13 bases lying between them. The length of the CDR3 is 16 residues. The germline CDR1 and CDR2 sequences are SGHTA and FQGTGA. Looking up the rest from reference TRBV7-3 and TRBJ2-2 gives the full variable domain: GAGVSQTPSNKVTEKGKYVELRCDPISGHTALYWYRQSLGQGPEFLIYFQGTGAADDSGLPNDRFFAVRPEGSVSTLKIQRTERGDSAVYLCASSNFDGANTGELFFGEGSRLTVL.

About this clone itself: In the same sample, other DNA sequences code for this CDR3. The CDR3 nucleotides are TGCAGCGTCCTAGGGGTCCTGGGGCTCGGAGCTTTCTTT. Amino acid sequence: CSVLGVLGLGAFF. V usage is TRBV29-1 and J usage is TRBJ1-1, with D possibly being TRBD1 (5 bases). CDR3 length: 13 amino acids. V lost 6 bases to trimming and J lost 10 bases, with 21 bases between them. The germline gives CDR1 SQVTM, CDR2 ANQGSEA. Full variable domain (rest looked up from reference TRBV29-1 and TRBJ1-1): SAVISQKPSRDICQRGTSLTIQCQVDSQVTMMFWYRQQPGQSLTLIATANQGSEATYESGFVIDKFPISRPNLTFSTLTVSNMSPEDSSIYLCSVLGVLGLGAFFGQGTRLTVV.

This chain links TRBV11-3 with TRBJ2-2, with 7 bases matching TRBD1. Germline lookup yields CDR1 SGHNT and CDR2 YENEEA. This CDR3 comprises 15 residues. V dropped 5 bases and J dropped 0; count of bases not matched to a gene: 3. This CDR3 reads CASSPGQTNTGELFF. CDR3 in DNA: TGTGCCAGCAGCCCGGGACAGACGAACACCGGGGAGCTGTTTTTT. Complete variable domain (other parts from reference TRBV11-3 and TRBJ2-2): EAGVVQSPRYKIIEKKQPVAFWCNPISGHNTLYWYLQNLGQGPELLIRYENEEAVDDSQLPKDRFSAERLKGVDSTLKIQPAELGDSAVYLCASSPGQTNTGELFFGEGSRLTVL.

This clone was counted between two and nine times. The CDR3 nucleotides are TGCAGCGTTGTGGTGCCTGCGGAGACCCAGTACTTC. Encoded protein: CSVVVPAETQYF. The rearrangement joins TRBV29-1 to TRBJ2-5; unclear D gene. The length of the CDR3 is 12 residues. Germline V gene data show CDR1 as SQVTM and CDR2 as ANQGSEA. V gave up 4 bases and J gave up 5 bases, with 11 bases separating them.

This clone is a singleton in its sample. The sample contains more than one DNA sequence encoding this CDR3. The rearrangement links TRBV19 to TRBJ1-3; no reliable D call. Trimming took 6 bases from V and 3 from J, leaving 18 bases between them. Germline CDR1 and CDR2: LNHDA and SQIVND (reference sequence). The CDR3 is 16 amino acids. The CDR3 DNA reads TGTGCCAGTAGCATCTCTGGAGTTGGGTTTGGAAACACCATATATTTT. As protein: CASSISGVGFGNTIYF.

The chain employs TRBV6-5 and TRBJ2-1; the match to TRBD2 covers 9 bases. The CDR3 has 14 residues. With 6 bases clipped from V and 5 bases from J, the junction kept 5 bases outside the gene matches. CDR1 and CDR2 (germline): MNHEY, SVGAGI. Written as DNA, the CDR3 is TGTGCCAGCAGCCCAGCGGGAGGTCACAATGAGCAGTTCTTC. Translated: CASSPAGGHNEQFF.

The gene calls are TRBV5-4 and TRBJ2-5, with 7 bases identical to TRBD1. Unmatched junction bases numbered 9, after V lost 3 bases and J lost 4 bases. CDR1 and CDR2 from the germline V gene are SGHNT and YYREEE (reference sequence). This CDR3 region has 15 residues. The DNA for the CDR3 is TGTGCCAGCAGCTCCGGGACAGATTTCAGAGAGACCCAGTACTTC. Encoded protein: CASSSGTDFRETQYF.

This clone came up a few times. The genes are TRBV5-5 and TRBJ1-1; 7 nucleotides line up with TRBD1. The V segment lost 4 bases and the J segment 7 bases; nucleotides outside the gene matches: 13. The CDR3 has 15 amino acids. The germline V gene has CDR1 SGHKS and CDR2 YYEKEE (reference sequence). For the CDR3, the DNA is TGTGCCAGCAGCCTCGAGACAGGGAAGGACGTTGAAGCTTTCTTT. This sequence encodes CASSLETGKDVEAFF. Filled out from reference TRBV5-5 and TRBJ1-1, the complete variable domain reads DAGVTQSPTHLIKTRGQQVTLRCSPISGHKSVSWYQQVLGQGPQFIFQYYEKEERGRGNFPDRFSARQFPNYSSELNVNALLLGDSALYLCASSLETGKDVEAFFGQGTRLTVV.

This clone turned up a few times. The gene calls are TRBV4-1 and TRBJ1-2, with 7 positions matching TRBD1. Germline CDR1 MGHRA, CDR2 YSYEKL. This CDR3 contains 15 residues. J lost 2 bases, V lost 1 base, and 4 bases had no gene match. The CDR3 sequence is CASSQGPGQNYGYTF. The CDR3 region has the DNA TGCGCCAGCAGCCAAGGCCCGGGACAGAACTATGGCTACACCTTC.

This clone was counted a few times. V is TRBV5-6 and J is TRBJ1-2, with D possibly TRBD1 on 6 matching bases. V was clipped by 2 bases and J by 8 bases, with 10 bases between them. This CDR3 is built from 12 residues. Looked up from germline, CDR1 is SGHDT and CDR2 is YYEEEE. CDR3 sequence reads: CASSFSGVGYTF. The CDR3 region has the DNA TGTGCCAGCAGCTTCTCAGGGGTAGGCTACACCTTC.

The gene calls are TRBV14 and TRBJ1-3; D is undetermined. The CDR3 consists of 15 residues. V lost 3 bases and J 4 bases, leaving 13 bases between the germline ends. Germline CDR1 and CDR2: SGHDN and FVKESK. CDR3 amino acids: CASSHLSSTGNTIYF. In nucleotides, the CDR3 is TGTGCCAGCAGCCACCTATCCTCAACGGGAAACACCATATATTTT.

V gene TRBV28 combines with J gene TRBJ1-6; 12 nucleotides agree with TRBD1. V trimming: 5 bases; J trimming: 1 base; junction bases outside the gene matches: 6. Germline V lookup: CDR1 MDHEN, CDR2 SYDVKM. The CDR3 is 18 residues long. The DNA for the CDR3 is TGTGCCAGCAGTGGGACAGGGGGCGCAGGTTCCTATAATTCACCCCTCCACTTT. As protein: CASSGTGGAGSYNSPLHF.

This chain joins TRBV5-4 and TRBJ1-1; TRBD1 is a possible D gene (6 bases). The CDR3 loop spans 16 amino acids. V lost 3 bases to trimming and J lost 1 base, with 16 bases between them. CDR1 SGHNT and CDR2 YYREEE come from the germline V gene (reference sequence). Here the CDR3 reads CASSSSGGRGNTEAFF. The CDR3 coding sequence is TGTGCCAGCAGCTCCTCCGGGGGGCGAGGGAACACTGAAGCTTTCTTT.